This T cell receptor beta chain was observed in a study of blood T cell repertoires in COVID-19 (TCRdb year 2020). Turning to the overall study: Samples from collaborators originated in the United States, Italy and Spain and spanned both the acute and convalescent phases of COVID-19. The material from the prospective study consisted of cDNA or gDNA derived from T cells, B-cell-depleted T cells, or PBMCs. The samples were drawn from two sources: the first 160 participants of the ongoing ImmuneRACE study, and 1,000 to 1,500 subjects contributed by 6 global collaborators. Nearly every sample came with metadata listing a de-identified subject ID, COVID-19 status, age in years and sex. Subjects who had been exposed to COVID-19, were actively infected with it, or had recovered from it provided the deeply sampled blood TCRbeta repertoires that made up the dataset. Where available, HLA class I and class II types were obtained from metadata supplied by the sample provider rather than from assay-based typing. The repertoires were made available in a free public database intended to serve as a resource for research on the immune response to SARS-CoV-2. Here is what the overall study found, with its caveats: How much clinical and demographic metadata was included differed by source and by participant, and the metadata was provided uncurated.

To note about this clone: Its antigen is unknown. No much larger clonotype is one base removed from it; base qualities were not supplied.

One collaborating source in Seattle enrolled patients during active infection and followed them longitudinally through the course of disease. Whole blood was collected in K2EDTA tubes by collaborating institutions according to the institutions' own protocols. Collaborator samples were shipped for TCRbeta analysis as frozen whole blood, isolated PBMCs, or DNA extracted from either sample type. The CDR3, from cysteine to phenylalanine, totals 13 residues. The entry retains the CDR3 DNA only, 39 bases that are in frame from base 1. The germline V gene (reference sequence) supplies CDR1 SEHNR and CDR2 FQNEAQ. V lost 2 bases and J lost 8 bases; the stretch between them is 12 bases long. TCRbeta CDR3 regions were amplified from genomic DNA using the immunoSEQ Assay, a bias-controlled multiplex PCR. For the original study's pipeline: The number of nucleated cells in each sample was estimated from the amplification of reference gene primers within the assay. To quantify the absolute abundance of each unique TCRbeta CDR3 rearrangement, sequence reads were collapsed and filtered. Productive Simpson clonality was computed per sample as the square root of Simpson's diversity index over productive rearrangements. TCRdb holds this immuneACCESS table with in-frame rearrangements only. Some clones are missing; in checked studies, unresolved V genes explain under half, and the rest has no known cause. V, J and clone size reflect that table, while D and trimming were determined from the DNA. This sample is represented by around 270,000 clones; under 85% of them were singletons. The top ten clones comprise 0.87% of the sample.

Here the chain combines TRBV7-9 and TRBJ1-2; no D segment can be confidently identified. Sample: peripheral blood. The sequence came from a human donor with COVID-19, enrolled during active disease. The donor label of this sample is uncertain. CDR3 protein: CASSLIAPRGYTF. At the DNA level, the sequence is TGTGCCAGCAGCTTAATAGCCCCACGAGGCTACACCTTC. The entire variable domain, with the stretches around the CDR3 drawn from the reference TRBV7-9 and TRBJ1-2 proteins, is DTGVSQNPRHKITKRGQNVTFRCDPISEHNRLYWYRQTLGQGPEFLTYFQNEAQLEKSRLLSDRFSAERPKGSFSTLEIQRTEQGDSAMYLCASSLIAPRGYTFGSGTRLTVV.